What follows describes a single T cell receptor (beta chain). Its antigen is unknown. This sample was taken from a study of glioma-infiltrating T cells after dendritic cell vaccination. The study, taken as a whole, reports: Patients with more pretreatment TILs had longer time to progression and survival.

Here immunoSEQ multiplex PCR was the method, and the copy in TCRdb shows in-frame clones only, minus some. Of roughly 83,000 clones listed, 85% to 90% are singletons. CDR1 is SGHRS and CDR2 is YFSETQ in the germline V gene. The V segment lost 4 bases and the J segment 2 bases; nucleotides outside the gene matches: 7. The CDR3 totals 15 residues. PBMC sampling occurred before vaccination, two weeks after the third dose, and at progression. Sequenced material: blood, taken before dendritic cell vaccination. This receptor was identified in a human donor with glioblastoma. The chain employs TRBV5-1 and TRBJ2-7, with 9 positions matching TRBD1. The DNA for the CDR3 is TGCGCCAGCAGCATACTGGGACAGGGAACCTACGAGCAGTACTTC. It translates to CASSILGQGTYEQYF.